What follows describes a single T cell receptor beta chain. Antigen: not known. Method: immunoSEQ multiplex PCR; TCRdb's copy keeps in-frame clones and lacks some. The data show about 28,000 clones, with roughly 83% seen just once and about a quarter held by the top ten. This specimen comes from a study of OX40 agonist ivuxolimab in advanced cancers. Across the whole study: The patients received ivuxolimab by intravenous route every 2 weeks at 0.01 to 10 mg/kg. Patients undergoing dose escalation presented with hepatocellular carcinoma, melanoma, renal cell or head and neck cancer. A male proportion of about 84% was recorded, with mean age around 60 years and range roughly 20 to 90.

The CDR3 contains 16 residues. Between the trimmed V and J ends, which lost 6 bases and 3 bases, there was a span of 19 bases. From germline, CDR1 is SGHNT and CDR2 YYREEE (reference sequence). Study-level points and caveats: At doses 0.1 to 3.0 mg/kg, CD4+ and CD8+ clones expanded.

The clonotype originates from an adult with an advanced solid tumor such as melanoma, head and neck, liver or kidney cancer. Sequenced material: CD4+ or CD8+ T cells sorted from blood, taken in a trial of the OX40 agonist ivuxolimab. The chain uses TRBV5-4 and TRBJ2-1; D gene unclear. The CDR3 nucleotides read TGTGCCAGCACCCCTGAAGCAGGTTCTAACTACAATGAGCAGTTCTTC. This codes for CASTPEAGSNYNEQFF.